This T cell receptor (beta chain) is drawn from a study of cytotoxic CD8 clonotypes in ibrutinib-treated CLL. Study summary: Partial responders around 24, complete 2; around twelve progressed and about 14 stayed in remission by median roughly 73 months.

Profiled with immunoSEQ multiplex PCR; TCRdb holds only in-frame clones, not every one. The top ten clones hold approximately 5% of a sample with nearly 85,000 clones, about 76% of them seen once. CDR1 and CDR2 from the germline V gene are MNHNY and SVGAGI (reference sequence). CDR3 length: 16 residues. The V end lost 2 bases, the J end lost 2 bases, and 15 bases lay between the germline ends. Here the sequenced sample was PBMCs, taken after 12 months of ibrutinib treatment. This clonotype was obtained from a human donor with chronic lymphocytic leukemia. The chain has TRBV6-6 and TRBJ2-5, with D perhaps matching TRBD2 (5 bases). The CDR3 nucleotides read TGTGCCAGCAGTTACGGCCCCCGGCGGGCACAAGAGACCCAGTACTTC. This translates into CASSYGPRRAQETQYF.